Below, 5 T cell receptor beta chains from the same sample are listed, as sequenced in a study of blood T cell repertoires in COVID-19. The method was immunoSEQ multiplex PCR; TCRdb's version includes in-frame clones alone and lacks a portion of them. The sample yields roughly 230,000 clones, 84% seen once. Sequencing was done on a sample of peripheral blood. These receptors all stem from a man over 45 with acute or convalescent COVID-19.

The chain links TRBV6-1 to TRBJ2-7; TRBD2 aligns across 11 bases. The CDR3 totals 15 residues. V lost 1 base to trimming and J lost 6 bases; unmatched junction nucleotides: 5. Germline V gene lookup returns CDR1 MNHNS and CDR2 SASEGT. The CDR3: CASSEGVAGGREQYF. CDR3 DNA: TGTGCCAGCAGTGAAGGGGTAGCGGGGGGGCGCGAGCAGTACTTC.

The chain has TRBV10-1 and TRBJ2-7; 9 bases line up with TRBD1. This CDR3 region has 15 residues. V shed 2 bases and J 6 bases; nucleotides not matched to a gene: 8. CDR1 WNHNN and CDR2 SYGVQD come from the germline V gene (reference sequence). CDR3 coding DNA: TGCGCCAGCAGTGAGCAACCGGGACAGGGATCCGAGCAGTACTTC. Translation gives CASSEQPGQGSEQYF.

The rearrangement uses TRBV28 and TRBJ2-7; no clear D gene. The CDR3 length is 14 residues. CDR1 is MDHEN, CDR2 SYDVKM, per germline. The germline V and J ends were trimmed by 4 bases and 3 bases, with 13 bases remaining between them. CDR3 sequence: CASSSDPLSYEQYF. For the CDR3, the DNA is TGTGCCAGCAGTTCCGATCCTTTGAGCTACGAGCAGTACTTC.

The rearrangement joins TRBV25-1 to TRBJ1-5; the match to TRBD1 covers 7 bases. The germline gives CDR1 MGHDK, CDR2 SYGVNS. Trimming removed 4 bases from V and 0 bases from J; junction bases left unmatched: 6. The CDR3 extends over 16 amino acids. Written as DNA, the CDR3 is TGTGCCAGCAGTGCCACAGGGGCCTCTAGCAATCAGCCCCAGCATTTT. Translation gives CASSATGASSNQPQHF.

The chain couples TRBV27 to TRBJ1-2; D is undetermined. Looked up from germline, CDR1 is MNHEY and CDR2 is SMNVEV (reference sequence). This CDR3 has 14 residues. V was shortened by 3 bases and J by 2 bases, with 10 bases between the two germline ends. The CDR3 reads CASSLGGPNYGYTF. The CDR3 nucleotides read TGTGCCAGCAGTTTGGGAGGGCCCAACTATGGCTACACCTTC.